The 20 T cell receptor beta chains below come from one sample, sequenced in a study of cytomegalovirus exposure and HLA in healthy donors. 60 Vbeta and 13 Jbeta primers were used in PCR. Produced via immunoSEQ multiplex PCR; TCRdb's table is partial and in-frame only. The table shows about 150,000 clones, with 55% to 70% occurring only once. The sample taken for sequencing was PBMCs. Source of these receptors: a woman aged 60-75 years in good health and CMV-seropositive.

The V and J genes are TRBV18 and TRBJ2-2, with 9 bases fitting TRBD1. V dropped 2 bases and J dropped 7; count of bases not matched to a gene: 5. Germline CDR1 and CDR2: KGHSH and LQKENI. The CDR3 covers 15 residues. CDR3: CASSPGTGRIGELFF. Here the CDR3 DNA reads TGTGCCAGCTCACCAGGGACAGGGAGGATCGGGGAGCTGTTTTTT.

This chain links TRBV27 with TRBJ1-2, with TRBD1 identical over 8 bases. The germline V gene has CDR1 MNHEY and CDR2 SMNVEV (reference sequence). J gave up 2 bases and V 6 bases, and 5 bases lay outside the gene matches. The CDR3 is 14 amino acids. This chain's CDR3 is CASRSDRVNYGYTF. DNA of the CDR3: TGTGCCAGCAGATCGGACAGGGTGAACTATGGCTACACCTTC.

The V and J genes are TRBV5-6 and TRBJ2-5; 10 nucleotides align to TRBD1. Germline CDR1 reads SGHDT; CDR2 reads YYEEEE. CDR3 size: 16 residues. V lost 2 bases to trimming and J lost 1 base; unmatched junction nucleotides: 5. As DNA, the CDR3 is TGTGCCAGCAGCTTCTTGACAGGGGGCGTCCAAGAGACCCAGTACTTC. Amino acids: CASSFLTGGVQETQYF.

The chain uses TRBV2 and TRBJ1-5; 10 nucleotides align to TRBD1. CDR1 is SNHLY, CDR2 FYNNEI, per germline. This CDR3 has 14 residues. The ends lost 7 bases at V and 5 bases at J; junction bases unmatched: 5. Here the CDR3 reads CASTAGTGDQPQHF. In DNA, the CDR3 is TGTGCCAGCACAGCCGGGACAGGGGATCAGCCCCAGCATTTT. Variable domain in full (rest from reference TRBV2 and TRBJ1-5): EPEVTQTPSHQVTQMGQEVILRCVPISNHLYFYWYRQILGQKVEFLVSFYNNEISEKSEIFDDQFSVERPDGSNFTLKIRSTKLEDSAMYFCASTAGTGDQPQHFGDGTRLSIL.

The rearrangement joins TRBV29-1 to TRBJ1-2; the D gene is possibly TRBD1 (5 bases). The CDR3 is 11 residues long. V was pared by 8 bases and J by 3 bases, with 10 bases between. Germline V gene data show CDR1 as SQVTM and CDR2 as ANQGSEA. The CDR3: CSLGTDYGYTF. The CDR3 coding sequence is TGCAGCCTCGGGACTGACTATGGCTACACCTTC.

This clone is a singleton in its sample. The V and J genes are TRBV5-4 and TRBJ2-5; D possibly corresponds to TRBD2 (6 bases). TRBJ2-7 matches the DNA end more closely, so the J call is doubtful. The CDR3 contains 14 residues. Germline V gene lookup returns CDR1 SGHNT and CDR2 YYREEE (reference sequence). The CDR3 loop reads CASSHTSTRGEQYF. CDR3 DNA: TGTGCCAGCAGCCATACTAGCACCCGAGGCGAGCAGTACTTC.

J is TRBJ1-1 and V is TRBV4-3, with D possibly TRBD1 on 5 matching bases. V lost 2 bases and J 1 base, leaving 11 bases between the germline ends. The CDR3 runs 15 residues. Germline-derived CDR1 and CDR2 are LGHNA and YSLEER. CDR3 in DNA: TGCGCCAGCAGCCAACATGGGGCAGGGAACACTGAAGCTTTCTTT. Its translation: CASSQHGAGNTEAFF.

V gene TRBV29-1 combines with J gene TRBJ2-3; D is possibly TRBD2 (6 bases). Deletions cut 4 bases from V and 2 bases from J, with 10 bases between. CDR3 length equals 13 residues. Germline V lookup: CDR1 SQVTM, CDR2 ANQGSEA. Written as DNA, the CDR3 is TGCAGCGTTGGCTGGGACTCCACAGATACGCAGTATTTT. Translating gives CSVGWDSTDTQYF.

The chain carries TRBV10-3 and TRBJ2-1; the match to TRBD1 covers 8 bases. After removal of 0 bases from V and 4 bases from J, the junction contained 8 bases not matched to a gene. The CDR3 loop spans 17 amino acids. Germline V gene sequence: CDR1 ENHRY, CDR2 SYGVKD. The DNA of the CDR3 is TGTGCCATCAGTGAGTCGAGGGCAGGGGGCCTGTACAATGAGCAGTTCTTC. Protein: CAISESRAGGLYNEQFF.

The chain links TRBV4-1 to TRBJ1-5, with 10 bases aligning to TRBD1. Germline V CDR1 and CDR2: MGHRA, YSYEKL. V was clipped by 3 bases and J by 2 bases; unmatched bases: 7. The CDR3 contains 17 residues. Written as DNA, the CDR3 is TGCGCCAGCAGCCACAGTCCCGGGACAGGGGGCAATCAGCCCCAGCATTTT. Protein: CASSHSPGTGGNQPQHF.

This clone occurred a few times. V gene TRBV5-1 combines with J gene TRBJ2-7, with 13 bases identical to TRBD2. CDR1 and CDR2 from the germline V gene are SGHRS and YFSETQ. This CDR3 contains 15 residues. V shed 4 bases and J 4 bases; nucleotides not matched to a gene: 5. CDR3 in amino acids: CASSPGLAGPYEQYF. In DNA, the CDR3 is TGCGCCAGCAGCCCGGGACTAGCGGGGCCGTACGAGCAGTACTTC.

V and J are TRBV15 and TRBJ1-5; 7 bases map to TRBD1. The germline V gene encodes CDR1 LNHNV and CDR2 YYDKDF (reference sequence). The V and J ends lost 0 bases and 4 bases, in that order; junction bases with no gene match: 12. The CDR3 extends over 18 amino acids. CDR3 amino acids: CATSRDELTGTENQPQHF. The CDR3 region has the DNA TGTGCCACCAGCAGAGATGAGCTTACTGGGACAGAGAATCAGCCCCAGCATTTT.

The CDR3 reads CASSPHRAGGNTGELFF. For the CDR3, the DNA is TGTGCCAGCAGTCCTCATCGGGCGGGAGGGAACACCGGGGAGCTGTTTTTT. The genes are TRBV27 and TRBJ2-2, with 8 bases fitting TRBD2. Trimming at V came to 5 bases and at J to 1 base, leaving 9 bases not matched to a gene. The CDR3 runs to 17 residues. The germline V gene encodes CDR1 MNHEY and CDR2 SMNVEV (reference sequence).

The chain is built from TRBV7-9 and TRBJ2-2; TRBD2 matches at 11 bases. The CDR3 is 15 amino acids. The germline gives CDR1 SEHNR, CDR2 FQNEAQ (reference sequence). The V gene end was trimmed by 4 bases and the J gene end by 9 bases; junction bases not matched to a gene: 7. Here the CDR3 DNA reads TGTGCCAGCAGCTCGGGACTAGCGGAATACCGGGAGCTGTTTTTT. It codes for CASSSGLAEYRELFF. The full variable domain, rest sourced from reference TRBV7-9 and TRBJ2-2, is DTGVSQNPRHKITKRGQNVTFRCDPISEHNRLYWYRQTLGQGPEFLTYFQNEAQLEKSRLLSDRFSAERPKGSFSTLEIQRTEQGDSAMYLCASSSGLAEYRELFFGEGSRLTVL.

V usage is TRBV7-3 and J usage is TRBJ2-1; 9 positions agree with TRBD2. The CDR3 has 16 residues. CDR1 and CDR2 from the germline V gene are SGHTA and FQGTGA. V was clipped by 5 bases and J by 6 bases; unmatched bases: 11. The CDR3 is CASSLTSGPSGNEQFF. As DNA, the CDR3 is TGTGCCAGCAGCCTGACTAGCGGCCCGAGCGGCAATGAGCAGTTCTTC.

This clone was observed a few times. The rearrangement uses TRBV7-9 and TRBJ2-1, with D unclear. V was cut by 2 bases and J by 8 bases, with 7 bases left in between. Looked up from germline, CDR1 is SEHNR and CDR2 is FQNEAQ (reference sequence). The CDR3 has 12 residues. The CDR3 DNA follows: TGTGCCAGCAGCTTAATCTCCGATGAGCAGTTCTTC. Amino acids: CASSLISDEQFF.

This clone turned up a few times. The chain couples TRBV5-4 to TRBJ2-2, with 7 bases that match TRBD1. CDR1 is SGHNT and CDR2 is YYREEE in the germline V gene (reference sequence). The CDR3 covers 13 residues. J lost 6 bases, V lost 4 bases, and 3 bases had no gene match. The CDR3 DNA sequence: TGTGCCAGCAGCATCGACAGGGCCGGGGAGCTGTTTTTT. Translating it yields CASSIDRAGELFF.

A remark on this clone: At one of its ends the junction is not consistent with the germline gene, which may arise from a read error. CDR3 bases: TGTGCCAGCAGCGTAGGCGGAGGGCACTATGGCCACACCTTC. Protein product: CASSVGGGHYGHTF. This chain connects TRBV9 to TRBJ1-2; D unclear. Germline V lookup: CDR1 SGDLS, CDR2 YYNGEE. The CDR3 totals 14 residues. The full variable domain, with the rest looked up from reference TRBV9 and TRBJ1-2, is DSGVTQTPKHLITATGQRVTLRCSPRSGDLSVYWYQQSLDQGLQFLIQYYNGEERAKGNILERFSAQQFPDLHSELNLSSLELGDSALYFCASSVGGGHYGHTFGSGTRLTVV.

The chain carries TRBV7-6 and TRBJ1-2; 8 bases are shared with TRBD1. Per germline, CDR1 SGHVS and CDR2 FNYEAQ. The V segment lost 4 bases and the J segment 8 bases; nucleotides outside the gene matches: 12. The CDR3 sequence is 15 residues long. CDR3 loop: CASSSRQGNSRGYTF. The CDR3 nucleotides read TGTGCCAGCAGCTCCCGACAGGGGAACTCTAGGGGCTACACCTTC.

CDR3: CASSLASAGNTEAFF. CDR3 sequence (DNA): TGTGCCAGCAGCTTGGCCTCGGCAGGGAACACTGAAGCTTTCTTT. The gene calls are TRBV5-4 and TRBJ1-1; D is unresolved. CDR3 length: 15 amino acids. Per germline, CDR1 SGHNT and CDR2 YYREEE (reference sequence). V shed 0 bases and J shed 1 base, with 10 bases lying between them.